The TCR beta chain described here comes from a study of blood T cell repertoires in COVID-19. Overall study context: Collection of acute and convalescent COVID-19 samples took place in the United States, Italy and Spain. In each case, the material was cDNA or gDNA derived from T cells, B-cell-depleted T cells, or PBMCs.

Original data processing: Quantification of nucleated cells was approximated via reference gene primer amplification. TCRdb's copy holds only in-frame clones and misses some; the assay was immunoSEQ multiplex PCR. From that table come the V and J calls and clone size; the DNA was used to work out D and trimming. The data show approximately 46,000 clones, about 89% seen once. This CDR3 has 14 amino acids. Germline V lookup: CDR1 SGHRS, CDR2 YFSETQ. J was trimmed by 5 bases and V by 4 bases; bases with no gene match: 7. The specimen sequenced was peripheral blood. This chain uses TRBV5-1 with TRBJ1-1; 8 bases agree with TRBD1. This receptor was obtained from a man in his 60s with active or convalescent COVID-19. The CDR3 reads CASSRDRGGTEAFF. CDR3 in DNA: TGCGCCAGCAGCCGAGACAGGGGAGGTACTGAAGCTTTCTTT. Filled out from reference TRBV5-1 and TRBJ1-1, the complete variable domain reads KAGVTQTPRYLIKTRGQQVTLSCSPISGHRSVSWYQQTPGQGLQFLFEYFSETQRNKGNFPGRFSGRQFSNSRSEMNVSTLELGDSALYLCASSRDRGGTEAFFGQGTRLTVV.